This T cell receptor (beta chain) was captured in a study of blood T cell repertoires in COVID-19. Here immunoSEQ multiplex PCR was the method, and the copy in TCRdb shows in-frame clones only, minus some. The sample shows 150,000 to 200,000 clones, about 90% of them seen only once. The CDR3 spans 14 residues. V lost 6 bases, J lost 1 base, and 8 bases lay in between. From germline, CDR1 is KGHDR and CDR2 SFDVKD. Enrolment of Seattle patients took place during active infection, and they were followed longitudinally. Sequenced material: peripheral blood. This receptor was identified in a man under 40 with COVID-19, enrolled during active disease. The chain links TRBV24-1 to TRBJ2-2, with D unclear. Written as DNA, the CDR3 is TGTGCCACCAGTTGGGCAGGGAACACCGGGGAGCTGTTTTTT. Encoded protein: CATSWAGNTGELFF.